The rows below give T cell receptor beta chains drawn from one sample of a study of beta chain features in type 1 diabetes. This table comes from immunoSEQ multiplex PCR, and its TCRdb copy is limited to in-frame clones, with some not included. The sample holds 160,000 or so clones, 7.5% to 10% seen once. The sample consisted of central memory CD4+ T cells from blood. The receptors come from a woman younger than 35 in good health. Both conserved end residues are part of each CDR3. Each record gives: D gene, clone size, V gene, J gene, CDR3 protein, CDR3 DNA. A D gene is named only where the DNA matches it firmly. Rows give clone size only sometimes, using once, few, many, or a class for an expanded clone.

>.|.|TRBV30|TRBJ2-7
CAQQDSPGPGQYF
TGTGCCCAACAGGACAGTCCGGGGCCTGGGCAGTACTTC
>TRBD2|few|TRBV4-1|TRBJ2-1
CASRPDVGGGAGNEQFF
TGCGCCAGCAGACCAGATGTTGGCGGGGGGGCAGGCAATGAGCAGTTCTTC
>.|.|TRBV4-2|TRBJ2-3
CASSQPGDLYTSTDTQYF
TGTGCCAGCAGCCAACCGGGGGACTTATATACAAGCACAGATACGCAGTATTTT
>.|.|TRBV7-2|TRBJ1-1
CASSLQGSKAFF
TGTGCCAGCAGCTTACAGGGATCGAAGGCTTTCTTT
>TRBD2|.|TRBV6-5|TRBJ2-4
CASSQLALAKNIQYF
TGTGCCAGCAGTCAACTAGCGCTAGCCAAAAACATTCAGTACTTC
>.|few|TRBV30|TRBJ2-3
CAWTVLTGDTDTQYF
TGTGCCTGGACTGTACTAACGGGAGACACAGATACGCAGTATTTT
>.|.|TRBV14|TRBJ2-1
CASSQSRSEQFF
TGTGCCAGCAGCCAATCTCGCAGTGAGCAGTTCTTC
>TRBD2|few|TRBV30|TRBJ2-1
CAWSGVSGFYNEQFF
TGTGCCTGGAGTGGGGTTAGCGGGTTCTACAATGAGCAGTTCTTC
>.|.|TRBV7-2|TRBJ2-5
CASSWPGTTQETQYF
TGTGCCAGCAGCTGGCCCGGGACAACTCAAGAGACCCAGTACTTC
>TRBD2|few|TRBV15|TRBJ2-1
CATSTQREGGDEQFF
TGTGCCACCAGCACCCAGCGGGAGGGGGGAGATGAGCAGTTCTTC
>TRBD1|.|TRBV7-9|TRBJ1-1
CASSWGQGGTEAFF
TGTGCCAGCAGCTGGGGACAGGGGGGCACTGAAGCTTTCTTT
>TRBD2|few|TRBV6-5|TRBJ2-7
CASSSSGTVTYEQYF
TGTGCCAGCAGCTCTAGCGGGACAGTAACCTACGAGCAGTACTTC
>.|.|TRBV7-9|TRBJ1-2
CASTTPEQSNGYTF
TGTGCCAGCACCACCCCGGAACAGTCGAATGGCTACACCTTC
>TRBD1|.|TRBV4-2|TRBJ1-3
CASSRTGAGNTIYF
TGTGCCAGCAGTCGTACAGGGGCTGGAAACACCATATATTTT
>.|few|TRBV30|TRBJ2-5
CAWSVQTLETQYF
TGTGCCTGGAGTGTCCAGACACTGGAGACCCAGTACTTC
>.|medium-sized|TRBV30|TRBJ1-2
CAWRSRGIDYTF
TGTGCCTGGAGGTCCCGGGGAATTGACTACACCTTC
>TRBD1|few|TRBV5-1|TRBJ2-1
CASSLGGTGKYNEQFF
TGCGCCAGCAGCTTGGGGGGGACAGGGAAGTACAATGAGCAGTTCTTC